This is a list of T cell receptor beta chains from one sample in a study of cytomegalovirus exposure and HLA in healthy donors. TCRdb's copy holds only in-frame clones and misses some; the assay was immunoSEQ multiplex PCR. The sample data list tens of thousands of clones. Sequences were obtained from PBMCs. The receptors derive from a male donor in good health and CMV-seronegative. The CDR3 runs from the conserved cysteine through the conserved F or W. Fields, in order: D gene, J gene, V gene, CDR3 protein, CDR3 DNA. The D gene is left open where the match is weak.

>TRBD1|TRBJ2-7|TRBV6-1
CASSPGQGNYEQYF
TGTGCCAGCAGTCCTGGACAGGGAAACTACGAGCAGTACTTC
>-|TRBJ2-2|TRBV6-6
CASSSEGAGELFF
TGTGCCAGCAGTTCCGAGGGGGCCGGGGAGCTGTTTTTT
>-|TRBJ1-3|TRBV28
CASSHDSIGNTIYF
TGTGCCAGCAGCCACGACAGCATCGGGAACACCATATATTTT
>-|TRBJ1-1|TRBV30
CACRQGPNTEAFF
TGTGCCTGTCGCCAGGGCCCGAACACTGAAGCTTTCTTT
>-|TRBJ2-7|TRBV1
CTSSQWGAGRSYEQYF
TGCACCAGCAGCCAGTGGGGAGCGGGACGAAGCTACGAGCAGTACTTC
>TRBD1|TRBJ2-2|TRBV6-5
CASSYSQGAPGELFF
TGTGCCAGCAGTTACTCGCAGGGGGCGCCCGGGGAGCTGTTTTTT
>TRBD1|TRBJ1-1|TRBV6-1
CASSEVGQGRSEAFF
TGTGCCAGCAGTGAAGTAGGACAGGGGCGTAGTGAAGCTTTCTTT
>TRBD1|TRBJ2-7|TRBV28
CASSTGGAYEQYF
TGTGCCAGCTCGACAGGGGGCGCCTACGAGCAGTACTTC
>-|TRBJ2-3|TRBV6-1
CASSAEWEGGTDTQYF
TGTGCCAGCAGTGCGGAGTGGGAAGGGGGCACAGATACGCAGTATTTT
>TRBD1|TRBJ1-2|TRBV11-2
CASSFGAGGAGYTF
TGTGCCAGCAGCTTTGGGGCAGGGGGCGCCGGCTACACCTTC
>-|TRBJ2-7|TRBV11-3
CASIPDGAGQHEQYF
TGTGCCAGCATCCCTGATGGGGCAGGGCAACACGAGCAGTACTTC
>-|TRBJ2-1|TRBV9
CASSTTGGGEQFF
TGTGCCAGCAGCACCACAGGCGGTGGTGAGCAGTTCTTC
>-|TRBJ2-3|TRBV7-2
CASSSYTDTQYF
TGTGCCAGCAGCTCCTACACAGATACACAGTATTTT
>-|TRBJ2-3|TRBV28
CASRVKGADTQYF
TGTGCCAGCAGGGTCAAAGGGGCCGATACGCAGTATTTT
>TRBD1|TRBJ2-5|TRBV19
CASSMGATGVETQYF
TGTGCCAGTAGTATGGGGGCCACAGGGGTCGAGACCCAGTACTTC
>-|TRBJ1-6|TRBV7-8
CASSLRGGVFNSPLHF
TGTGCCAGCAGCTTACGCGGGGGGGTATTTAATTCACCCCTCCACTTT
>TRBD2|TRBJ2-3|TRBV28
CASSLRQTSTDKQYF
TGTGCCAGCAGTTTAAGACAGACTAGCACAGATAAGCAGTATTTT
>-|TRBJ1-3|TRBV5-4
CASSMLQGSGNTIYF
TGTGCCAGCAGCATGCTCCAGGGCTCTGGAAACACCATATATTTT
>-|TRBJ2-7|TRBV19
CASSITGSSYEQYF
TGTGCCAGTAGTATTACAGGGTCTTCCTACGAGCAGTACTTC
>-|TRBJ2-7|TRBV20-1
CSASRGFEQYF
TGCAGTGCTTCTCGGGGGTTCGAGCAGTACTTC
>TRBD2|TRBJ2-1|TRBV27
CASSPIASGSSYNEQFF
TGTGCCAGCAGTCCGATTGCTAGCGGGAGCTCCTACAATGAGCAGTTCTTC
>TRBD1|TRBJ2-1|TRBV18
CASSPGTDNEQFF
TGTGCCAGCTCACCAGGGACAGACAATGAGCAGTTCTTC
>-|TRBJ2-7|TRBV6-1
CAARGAAGYEQYF
TGTGCCGCTCGGGGGGCGGCGGGCTACGAGCAGTACTTC
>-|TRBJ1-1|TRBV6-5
CASTTDQRRTEAFF
TGTGCCAGCACCACGGACCAGAGGAGGACTGAAGCTTTCTTT
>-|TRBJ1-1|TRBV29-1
CSVRPQGGMNTEAFF
TGCAGCGTTAGGCCGCAGGGTGGAATGAACACTGAAGCTTTCTTT
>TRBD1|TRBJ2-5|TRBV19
CASSIWTGGQETQYF
TGTGCCAGTAGTATATGGACAGGGGGCCAAGAGACCCAGTACTTC
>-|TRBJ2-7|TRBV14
CASSPTTGLSLREQYF
TGTGCCAGCAGCCCTACGACAGGTTTAAGTCTCCGCGAGCAGTACTTC
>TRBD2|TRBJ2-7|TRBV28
CASSRLAGGPGEQYF
TGTGCCAGCAGCAGGCTAGCGGGGGGGCCGGGCGAGCAGTACTTC
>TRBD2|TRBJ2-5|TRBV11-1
CASSLMAGGQENQYF
TGTGCCAGCAGCTTGATGGCGGGAGGGCAGGAGAACCAGTACTTC
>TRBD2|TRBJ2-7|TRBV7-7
CASSLRAGGIYEQYF
TGTGCTAGCAGCTTACGCGCGGGGGGGATCTACGAGCAGTACTTC
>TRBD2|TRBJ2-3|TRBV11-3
CASSFWPSGGASDTQYF
TGTGCCAGCAGCTTTTGGCCTAGCGGGGGGGCCTCAGATACGCAGTATTTT
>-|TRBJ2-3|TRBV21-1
CASLCRKGPDTQYF
TGTGCCAGCCTGTGTAGAAAGGGGCCAGATACGCAGTATTTT
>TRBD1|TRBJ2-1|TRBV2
CASPTGGSYNEQFF
TGTGCCAGCCCTACAGGGGGCTCCTACAATGAGCAGTTCTTC
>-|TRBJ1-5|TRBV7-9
CASSLDWGQPQHF
TGTGCCAGCAGCTTAGACTGGGGCCAGCCCCAGCATTTT
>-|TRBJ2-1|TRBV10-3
CAISELANEQFF
TGTGCCATCAGTGAGCTAGCCAATGAGCAGTTCTTC
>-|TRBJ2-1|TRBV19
CASSTKTGPSYNEQFF
TGTGCCAGTAGTACCAAAACAGGGCCTTCCTACAATGAGCAGTTCTTC
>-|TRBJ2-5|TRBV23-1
CASSHLAMGGGQENQYF
TGCGCCAGCAGTCATCTAGCTATGGGGGGAGGCCAAGAGAACCAGTACTTC
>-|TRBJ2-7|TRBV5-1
CASSLEGGEQYF
TGCGCCAGCAGCTTGGAAGGGGGCGAGCAGTACTTC
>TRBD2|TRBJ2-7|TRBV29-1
CSVERGLAGVREQYF
TGCAGCGTTGAAAGAGGACTAGCGGGAGTCAGAGAGCAGTACTTC
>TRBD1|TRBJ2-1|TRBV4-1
CASSQVPGTAYNEQFF
TGCGCCAGCAGCCAAGTGCCCGGGACAGCCTACAATGAGCAGTTCTTC
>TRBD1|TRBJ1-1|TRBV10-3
CAIRGGQRNTEAFF
TGTGCCATCAGGGGGGGACAGAGGAACACTGAAGCTTTCTTT
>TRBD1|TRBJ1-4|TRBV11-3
CASSLGIVRTGGEKLFF
TGTGCCAGCAGCTTAGGAATTGTGAGGACAGGAGGTGAAAAACTGTTTTTT
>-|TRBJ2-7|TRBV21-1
CASSGRGGDASSYEQYF
TGTGCCAGCAGCGGCAGGGGTGGGGACGCGAGCTCCTACGAGCAGTACTTC
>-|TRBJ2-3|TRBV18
CASSPGLPRLTDTQYF
TGTGCCAGCTCACCAGGACTACCCCGCTTAACAGATACGCAGTATTTT
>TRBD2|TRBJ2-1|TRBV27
CASRRTRANEQFF
TGTGCCAGCAGGAGGACTAGGGCCAATGAGCAGTTCTTC
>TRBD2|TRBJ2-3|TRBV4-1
CASSLGLAGSTDTQYF
TGCGCCAGCAGCCTGGGACTAGCGGGTAGCACAGATACGCAGTATTTT